A single sample is the source of the 9 T cell receptor beta chains below, sequenced in a study of breast tumors, draining lymph nodes, adjacent tissues. Each CDR3 protein is one row after TCRdb ran MiXCR on the multiplex PCR reads. The sample lists about 180,000 distinct CDR3 sequences; 30% to 35% were seen once. The lymph nodes were axillary draining lymph nodes from breast cancer patients. Sequenced material: axillary lymph node tissue. The receptors originated from a female donor with breast cancer. Some clones in this sample may be carry-over from other donors' samples.

As for this clonotype: A read error may produce the germline difference seen at one junction end. The genes are TRBV9 and TRBJ2-1; no clear D gene. Germline V lookup: CDR1 SGDLS, CDR2 YYNGEE. The CDR3 runs 14 residues. The CDR3 here is CASSLSPDGNEQSF. The CDR3 coding sequence is TGTGCCAGCAGCTTAAGCCCCGACGGAAATGAGCAGTCCTTC.

The chain joins TRBV7-9 to TRBJ2-2; D is possibly TRBD2 (5 bases). Germline V CDR1 and CDR2: SEHNR, FQNEAQ (reference sequence). V shed 6 bases and J shed 0 bases, with 8 bases lying between them. The CDR3 covers 14 residues. CDR3 in DNA: TGTGCCAGCAGGGGGAGTTCGAACACCGGGGAGCTGTTTTTT. It is translated as CASRGSSNTGELFF.

This clonotype occurred a few times. V is TRBV29-1 and J is TRBJ1-1, with TRBD1 identical over 7 bases. The CDR3 runs to 15 residues. The germline V gene encodes CDR1 SQVTM and CDR2 ANQGSEA. Germline trimming cut 7 bases from V and 4 bases from J; bases unmatched to any gene: 15. The CDR3 nucleotides read TGCAGCGCGGGGCAGGGGGGGCACGGTGGCACTGAAGCTTTCTTT. Residues: CSAGQGGHGGTEAFF.

This clonotype was detected many times. This chain links TRBV30 with TRBJ2-7, with 13 bases that match TRBD2. Trimming at V came to 3 bases and at J to 4 bases, leaving 12 bases not matched to a gene. The CDR3 contains 17 residues. The germline gives CDR1 GTSNPN, CDR2 SVGIG (reference sequence). The CDR3 bases are TGTGCCTGGAGCGCCTGGCGGACTAGCGGGAGCGGGTACGAGCAGTACTTC. Amino acid sequence: CAWSAWRTSGSGYEQYF.

The CDR3 is CASSARPEGGCEQYF. The CDR3 DNA reads as TGTGCCAGCAGTGCTAGACCCGAAGGGGGCTGCGAGCAGTACTTC. The genes are TRBV2 and TRBJ2-7, with TRBD1 matching over 7 bases. In germline, CDR1 is SNHLY, CDR2 FYNNEI. This CDR3 contains 15 residues. With V trimmed by 4 bases and J by 6 bases, 12 bases remained unmatched.

This sequence joins TRBV5-5 and TRBJ2-7, with 12 bases identical to TRBD2. Germline CDR1 and CDR2: SGHKS and YYEKEE (reference sequence). V lost 4 bases, J lost 4 bases, and 6 bases stayed unmatched. The length of the CDR3 is 15 residues. CDR3 bases: TGTGCCAGCAGCCTTCAGACTAGCGGGAGATACGAGCAGTACTTC. It specifies CASSLQTSGRYEQYF.

To note about this clonotype: Since a much larger clone is just one base distant, this may be a read error. The genes are TRBV14 and TRBJ1-6; D call uncertain. The CDR3 runs 15 residues. Germline V lookup: CDR1 SGHDN, CDR2 FVKESK. The CDR3 protein is CASSQGGAGNSPPHF. CDR3 coding DNA: TGTGCCAGCAGCCAAGGAGGTGCCGGGAATTCACCCCCCCACTTT.

This clonotype was observed a few times. V is TRBV6-2 or TRBV6-3 and J is TRBJ2-7, with 7 bases that match TRBD2. This CDR3 spans 14 amino acids. V trimming: 6 bases; J trimming: 0 bases; junction bases outside the gene matches: 5. The germline CDR1 and CDR2 sequences are MNHEY and SVGEGT. The CDR3 loop reads CASRGGGSSYEQYF. For the CDR3, the DNA is TGTGCCAGCAGAGGCGGGGGATCCTCCTACGAGCAGTACTTC.

This clonotype was found a few times. The chain has TRBV28 and TRBJ2-7; the D gene is possibly TRBD1 (5 bases). V lost 2 bases and J 5 bases, leaving 19 bases between the germline ends. The length of the CDR3 is 16 residues. Germline V CDR1 and CDR2: MDHEN, SYDVKM. CDR3 loop: CASSLPRQGAYHEQYF. The CDR3 DNA follows: TGTGCCAGCAGTTTACCCCGGCAAGGGGCGTATCACGAGCAGTACTTC.